Below, 2 T cell receptor beta chains from the same sample are listed, as sequenced in a study of T cell responses to AZD1222 COVID-19 vaccine. Sequencing was performed with immunoSEQ multiplex PCR; in TCRdb, only in-frame clones are kept and a portion is missing. The sample carries more than 110,000 clones, around 93% recorded once. Sequencing was performed on peripheral blood, taken on day 0 of AZD1222 vaccination. Receptor source: an adult in good health.

The rearrangement joins TRBV12-5 to TRBJ2-7, with D possibly being TRBD2 (6 bases). This CDR3 comprises 11 residues. Germline CDR1 and CDR2: LGHNT and FRNRAP. Deletions cut 8 bases from V and 6 bases from J, with 11 bases between. CDR3 protein: CASLGGSEQYF. The CDR3 region has the DNA TGTGCTAGTCTTGGGGGGAGCGAGCAGTACTTC.

The genes are TRBV4-2 and TRBJ2-1; a weak D match, TRBD2 (5 bases). There are 17 residues in the CDR3. With 1 base removed from V and 0 bases from J, the gap between germline ends came to 13 bases. Germline V gene lookup returns CDR1 LGHNA and CDR2 YNFKEQ. The CDR3 sequence: CASSQATRRSSYNEQFF. As DNA, the CDR3 is TGTGCCAGCAGCCAAGCTACGCGGAGGAGCTCCTACAATGAGCAGTTCTTC.